Each of the 32 T cell receptor beta chains below was sequenced from the same sample in a study of metastatic and nonmetastatic thyroid tumors. All patients were treatment-naive before thyroid surgery. MiXCR re-clonotyped the PCR reads for TCRdb. The table has roughly 16,000 clones, less than 20% seen once. The material sequenced was blood. The receptor set was obtained from a female donor with papillary thyroid cancer or a benign thyroid nodule (not recorded which). Some clones in this sample may be carry-over from other donors' samples.

By share of the sample, this clone is medium-sized (0.01 to 0.1%). This CDR3 is also generated by other DNA sequences in the sample. This chain links TRBV12-5 with TRBJ2-3; D might be TRBD1 or TRBD2, each matching 5 bases. The CDR3 extends over 15 amino acids. Trimming took off 2 bases at V and 3 bases at J, with 12 bases between the two ends. Germline assignment: CDR1 LGHNT and CDR2 FRNRAP. CDR3 sequence reads: CASGLTGARTDTQYF. CDR3 coding DNA: TGTGCTAGTGGTTTGACCGGGGCTCGGACAGATACGCAGTATTTT.

The sample holds many counts of this clone. The chain is built from TRBV7-2 and TRBJ2-5; D tentatively fits TRBD1 or TRBD2 (6 bases each). Germline lookup yields CDR1 SGHTA and CDR2 FQGNSA. Deletions cut 5 bases from V and 5 bases from J, with 18 bases between. The CDR3 runs to 15 residues. Here the CDR3 reads CASSPSRGQGETQYF. For the CDR3, the DNA is TGTGCCAGCAGCCCAAGTCGGGGGCAGGGGGAGACCCAGTACTTC.

This clone was found many times. V and J are TRBV9 and TRBJ1-1; the D gene is possibly TRBD1 (6 bases). The CDR3 is 16 amino acids. Germline V gene sequence: CDR1 SGDLS, CDR2 YYNGEE. Trimming pared 0 bases from V and 4 bases from J, leaving 16 bases between. The CDR3 sequence: CASSVAPQGRGTEAFF. DNA for the CDR3: TGTGCCAGCAGCGTAGCTCCACAGGGAAGGGGCACTGAAGCTTTCTTT.

The gene calls are TRBV3-1 and TRBJ2-7, with 8 bases aligning to TRBD2. The V gene's germline CDR1 is LGHDT and CDR2 YNNKEL (reference sequence). Trimming cost V 5 bases and J 0 bases; bases outside gene matches: 9. The CDR3 is 16 residues long. In DNA, the CDR3 is TGTGCCAGCAGCGACACAGGACTAGCCGACTCCTACGAGCAGTACTTC. It yields the protein CASSDTGLADSYEQYF.

Note on this clone: This may be a read error: a much more frequent sequence differs by one nucleotide. The chain couples TRBV2 to TRBJ2-7; D gene uncertain. The CDR3 is made up of 12 amino acids. Germline V CDR1 and CDR2: SNHLY, FYNNEI. The CDR3 sequence: CVSSDPFDEQYF. The CDR3 bases are TGTGTCAGCAGTGACCCCTTCGACGAGCAGTACTTC.

In its sample, this clone was seen many times. The chain recombines TRBV4-1 with TRBJ2-7, with TRBD1 matching over 9 bases. Trimming took 7 bases from V and 5 from J; bases not matched to a gene: 6. CDR3 length equals 13 residues. Germline values: CDR1 MGHRA, CDR2 YSYEKL. The CDR3 sequence: CASMGTGFHEQYF. The CDR3 nucleotides read TGCGCCAGCATGGGGACAGGGTTCCACGAGCAGTACTTC.

This clone has at least ten counts. V gene TRBV7-2 combines with J gene TRBJ2-5; TRBD1 matches 7 bases. The germline gives CDR1 SGHTA, CDR2 FQGNSA. The junction had 9 bases not matched to a gene; V was cut back by 4 bases and J by 1 base. The CDR3 spans 16 residues. The DNA for the CDR3 is TGTGCCAGCAGCTCTAAAAGACAGGGACCCCAAGAGACCCAGTACTTC. Translated, it gives CASSSKRQGPQETQYF. The whole variable domain, remainder taken from reference TRBV7-2 and TRBJ2-5, is GAGVSQSPSNKVTEKGKDVELRCDPISGHTALYWYRQSLGQGLEFLIYFQGNSAPDKSGLPSDRFSAERTGGSVSTLTIQRTQQEDSAVYLCASSSKRQGPQETQYFGPGTRLLVL.

Comments on this clone: A much larger clone differs from this one at a single base, so this may be a read error. V is TRBV6-1 and J is TRBJ2-4; 9 bases match TRBD2. This CDR3 has 14 amino acids. From germline, CDR1 is MNHNS and CDR2 SASEGT. CDR3 nucleotide sequence: TGTGCCGGTAATAGCGGGAGAGCCAAAAACATTCAGTGCTTC. This encodes CAGNSGRAKNIQCF.

The chain links TRBV7-2 to TRBJ2-3; 14 nucleotides match TRBD2. The CDR3 is 14 amino acids. Germline assignment: CDR1 SGHTA and CDR2 FQGNSA. Trimming at V came to 6 bases and at J to 9 bases, leaving 5 bases not matched to a gene. The CDR3 here is CASSWGLAGETQYF. Here the CDR3 DNA reads TGTGCCAGCAGTTGGGGACTAGCGGGAGAGACGCAGTATTTT. The full variable domain, its missing parts supplied by reference TRBV7-2 and TRBJ2-3, is GAGVSQSPSNKVTEKGKDVELRCDPISGHTALYWYRQSLGQGLEFLIYFQGNSAPDKSGLPSDRFSAERTGGSVSTLTIQRTQQEDSAVYLCASSWGLAGETQYFGPGTRLTVL.

This clone was observed many times. This chain links TRBV10-2 with TRBJ1-5; a weak D match, TRBD1 (5 bases). Germline values: CDR1 WSHSY, CDR2 SAAADI. This CDR3 has 13 residues. With 6 bases removed from V and 4 bases from J, the gap between germline ends came to 10 bases. CDR3 coding DNA: TGCGCCAGCAGAGACAGCGGAAATCAGCCCCAGCATTTT. Its protein product is CASRDSGNQPQHF.

The genes are TRBV19 and TRBJ2-1; 7 bases are shared with TRBD2. This CDR3 comprises 15 residues. Germline V gene lookup returns CDR1 LNHDA and CDR2 SQIVND (reference sequence). With 6 bases clipped from V and 3 bases from J, the junction kept 8 bases outside the gene matches. The CDR3: CASSLSWGGYNEQFF. As DNA, the CDR3 is TGTGCCAGTAGCCTCAGCTGGGGGGGCTACAATGAGCAGTTCTTC.

This clone was counted between two and nine times. The chain recombines TRBV6-1 with TRBJ2-3; D is undetermined. Germline CDR1 MNHNS, CDR2 SASEGT. This CDR3 is built from 15 residues. V was clipped by 7 bases and J by 2 bases, with 16 bases between them. CDR3: CASTDHGPHTDTQYF. The CDR3 region has the DNA TGTGCCAGCACCGACCATGGGCCCCACACAGATACGCAGTATTTT.

This clone ranks as medium-sized. The chain combines TRBV12-5 with TRBJ2-2, with D unresolved. The CDR3 extends over 13 amino acids. V lost 1 base, J lost 6 bases, and 6 bases lay in between. Germline values: CDR1 LGHNT, CDR2 FRNRAP. The DNA for the CDR3 is TGTGCTAGTGGTTTGGAGGGATCCGGGGAGCTGTTTTTT. Translated, it gives CASGLEGSGELFF.

This clone was seen repeatedly, ten times or more. V gene TRBV11-2 combines with J gene TRBJ2-7; D may correspond to TRBD1 or TRBD2 (5 bases each). Germline V gene data show CDR1 as SGHAT and CDR2 as FQNNGV. The CDR3 spans 14 residues. The ends were cut back, 0 bases at V and 6 bases at J, with 12 bases in the middle. The CDR3 nucleotides are TGTGCCAGCAGCTTAGAGGCAGGGACGTTCGAGCAGTACTTC. Protein: CASSLEAGTFEQYF.

This clone counts as medium-sized (0.01 to 0.1%). The chain combines TRBV6-2 or TRBV6-3 with TRBJ2-7; TRBD2 matches 9 bases. Germline CDR1 and CDR2: MNHEY and SVGEGT. The CDR3 contains 15 residues. V shed 6 bases, J shed 0 bases, and the junction held 6 bases outside the gene matches. CDR3 in amino acids: CASRVAGVSSYEQYF. The CDR3 DNA is TGTGCCAGCAGGGTAGCGGGAGTGAGCTCCTACGAGCAGTACTTC.

This clone is deemed medium-sized. This chain links TRBV6-6 with TRBJ2-3; weak D call: TRBD2 (6 bases). Trimming stripped 2 bases from V and 4 bases from J, with 16 bases between. Germline CDR1 and CDR2: MNHNY and SVGAGI (reference sequence). CDR3 length equals 16 residues. As DNA, the CDR3 is TGTGCCAGCAGTTACCAGGCAAGCGGGTACCCAGATACGCAGTATTTT. It encodes CASSYQASGYPDTQYF.

This clone was counted at least ten times. The CDR3 bases are TGCGCCAGCAGCGAAAGGGACTCCCGCTACAATGAGCAGTTCTTC. It is translated as CASSERDSRYNEQFF. The rearrangement links TRBV5-1 to TRBJ2-1, with D possibly TRBD2 on 6 matching bases. The CDR3 spans 15 residues. Germline V gene sequence: CDR1 SGHRS, CDR2 YFSETQ. The V gene lost 4 bases and the J gene lost 3 bases, with 14 bases spanning the gap.

This clone showed up many times. This may be a read error, as it is one base from a much larger clone. J is TRBJ2-2 and V is TRBV27; TRBD2 might be the D (5 bases). The CDR3 has 13 residues. Germline lookup yields CDR1 MNHEY and CDR2 SMNVEV (reference sequence). Trimming took 4 bases from V and 4 from J, leaving 7 bases between them. CDR3 sequence reads: CASSYGLTGELFF. The CDR3 DNA reads TGTGCCAGCAGTTATGGACTCACCGGGGAGCTGTTTTTT.

The rearrangement joins TRBV6-1 to TRBJ1-6; TRBD1 is a possible D gene (5 bases). V gave up 4 bases and J gave up 7 bases, with 20 bases separating them. The germline CDR1 and CDR2 sequences are MNHNS and SASEGT. This CDR3 comprises 17 residues. The CDR3, as DNA: TGTGCCAGCAGTGCCAGGGCAGTTTGGGGATCGAATTCACCCCTCCACTTT. Translation: CASSARAVWGSNSPLHF.

This clone was found many times. This sequence may be a read error, since a much larger clone differs from it by one base. The sample has other DNA sequences that encode this CDR3 too. The V and J genes are TRBV10-3 and TRBJ2-1, with TRBD2 identical over 14 bases. Germline V gives CDR1 ENHRY, CDR2 SYGVKD. The CDR3 is 13 amino acids. V lost 11 bases to trimming and J lost 7 bases; unmatched junction nucleotides: 4. CDR3: CASGLAGGNEQFF. The CDR3 DNA reads TGTGCCTCCGGACTAGCGGGAGGTAATGAGCAGTTCTTC.

This clone appeared a few times. This sequence joins TRBV15 and TRBJ1-3; TRBD1 matches at 8 bases. CDR1 and CDR2 (germline): LNHNV, YYDKDF (reference sequence). This CDR3 contains 17 residues. V dropped 0 bases and J dropped 0; count of bases not matched to a gene: 4. The CDR3 here is CATSREGQGASGNTIYF. The CDR3 coding sequence is TGTGCCACCAGCAGAGAAGGGCAGGGGGCCTCTGGAAACACCATATATTTT. The full variable domain, with the rest looked up from reference TRBV15 and TRBJ1-3, is DAMVIQNPRYQVTQFGKPVTLSCSQTLNHNVMYWYQQKSSQAPKLLFHYYDKDFNNEADTPDNFQSRRPNTSFCFLDIRSPGLGDTAMYLCATSREGQGASGNTIYFGEGSWLTVV.

This clone is termed medium-sized. This sequence joins TRBV10-2 and TRBJ1-6; D might be TRBD1 (5 bases). The CDR3 runs 15 residues. Germline V CDR1 and CDR2: WSHSY, SAAADI. Trimming stripped 2 bases from V and 7 bases from J, with 12 bases between. The CDR3 loop is CASSERWGYNSPLHF. In nucleotides, the CDR3 is TGCGCCAGCAGTGAGAGATGGGGCTACAATTCACCCCTCCACTTT.

This clone was seen at least ten times. The chain couples TRBV5-1 to TRBJ1-3, with TRBD1 identical over 9 bases. Germline values: CDR1 SGHRS, CDR2 YFSETQ. V was pared by 3 bases and J by 2 bases, with 15 bases of the junction left unmatched. This CDR3 comprises 19 residues. CDR3 in DNA: TGCGCCAGCAGCTCGACCCGAGAAGGGACAGGGTATGCTGGAAACACCATATATTTT. Protein product: CASSSTREGTGYAGNTIYF.

Regarding this clone: This could be a read error, since a much larger clone is one nucleotide away. The chain employs TRBV5-4 and TRBJ2-2, with D possibly TRBD1 on 6 matching bases. Trimming stripped 6 bases from V and 1 base from J, with 13 bases between. The CDR3 covers 15 residues. CDR1 SGHNT and CDR2 YYREEE come from the germline V gene (reference sequence). CDR3 in DNA: TGTGCCAGCATCCCCCCGGGACAGAACACCGGGGAGCTGTTTTTT. Its protein is CASIPPGQNTGELFF.

This clone qualifies as medium-sized. This chain joins TRBV25-1 and TRBJ2-2, with 10 bases identical to TRBD2. CDR3 length equals 16 residues. Per the germline V gene, CDR1 is MGHDK and CDR2 is SYGVNS. With 3 bases clipped from V and 3 bases from J, the junction kept 4 bases outside the gene matches. CDR3 DNA: TGTGCCAGCAGTGACAGCGGGAGGGCCGACACCGGGGAGCTGTTTTTT. Its protein product is CASSDSGRADTGELFF.

This clone was seen ten or more times. The CDR3 spells CASSPRQGRGYGYTF. The DNA for the CDR3 is TGTGCCAGCAGCCCACGACAGGGAAGGGGGTATGGCTACACCTTC. The rearrangement links TRBV11-2 to TRBJ1-2; 7 bases line up with TRBD1. With 5 bases clipped from V and 5 bases from J, the junction kept 11 bases outside the gene matches. Germline values: CDR1 SGHAT, CDR2 FQNNGV. This CDR3 is 15 amino acids long.

Ten or more counts support this clone. The chain links TRBV5-5 to TRBJ1-2, with unresolved D. Trimming stripped 4 bases from V and 5 bases from J, with 9 bases between. The CDR3 length is 12 residues. Germline loops: CDR1 SGHKS, CDR2 YYEKEE (reference sequence). Here the CDR3 DNA reads TGTGCCAGCAGCCTAGACCCTTATGGCTACACCTTC. The encoded protein is CASSLDPYGYTF.

This clone was recorded at least ten times. This chain uses TRBV24-1 with TRBJ2-3; tentative D call: TRBD2 (5 bases). V lost 4 bases, J lost 1 base, and 11 bases lay in between. The CDR3 length is 15 residues. CDR1 KGHDR and CDR2 SFDVKD come from the germline V gene. This chain's CDR3 is CATSDPRRGTDTQYF. CDR3 in DNA: TGTGCCACCAGTGACCCCCGGCGGGGCACAGATACGCAGTATTTT.

This clone has at least ten counts. The chain joins TRBV6-1 to TRBJ1-2; 9 bases agree with TRBD1. Germline assignment: CDR1 MNHNS and CDR2 SASEGT. V gave up 3 bases and J gave up 6 bases; unmatched junction bases: 8. The CDR3 totals 15 residues. The CDR3: CASSESIDRGDGYTF. CDR3 bases: TGTGCCAGCAGTGAGTCCATAGACAGGGGGGATGGCTACACCTTC.

The table lists this clone with a few counts. The chain joins TRBV7-9 to TRBJ1-1; D unresolved. Germline CDR1 and CDR2: SEHNR and FQNEAQ (reference sequence). V was shortened by 6 bases and J by 9 bases, with 11 bases between the two germline ends. The CDR3 is 11 residues long. The CDR3 region has the DNA TGTGCCAGCAGGGTCGGAGCCAAAGCTTTCTTT. This translates into CASRVGAKAFF.

This clone was found many times. The genes are TRBV5-6 and TRBJ2-7; the D is unclear. Germline lookup yields CDR1 SGHDT and CDR2 YYEEEE. The CDR3 spans 13 residues. V lost 0 bases and J lost 4, with 8 bases in between. CDR3 in DNA: TGTGCCAGCAGCTTGGACGTTTCTTACGAGCAGTACTTC. As protein: CASSLDVSYEQYF.

This clone was detected ten times or more. The chain links TRBV5-6 to TRBJ1-6; 10 nucleotides line up with TRBD1. Losses at the gene ends were 4 bases for V and 8 bases for J; bases not matched to a gene: 3. The CDR3 is made up of 14 amino acids. The germline CDR1 and CDR2 sequences are SGHDT and YYEEEE. CDR3 nucleotide sequence: TGTGCCAGCAGCCCCGGACAGGGGGATTCACCCCTCCACTTT. Its translation: CASSPGQGDSPLHF.